Listed below are T cell receptor beta chains from one sample, sequenced in a study of PD-1 blockade in classical Hodgkin lymphoma. Here immunoSEQ multiplex PCR was the method, and the copy in TCRdb shows in-frame clones only, minus some. Found here are over 9,000 clones, approximately 90% of them singletons; the top ten hold under 15%. The sample comprised CD8+ T cells from blood. The receptors shown here come from a human donor with classical Hodgkin lymphoma. The CDR3 runs from the conserved cysteine through the conserved F or W. Clone size, where shown, is once, few, many, or a class for clones that have expanded.

j_call clone_size v_call cdr3_aa
TRBJ1-2 - TRBV30 CAWSHARGHGYTF
TRBJ1-6 - TRBV23-1 CASSQVGGRGNSPLHF
TRBJ1-2 - TRBV27 CASRLSGGANYGYTF
TRBJ2-5 - TRBV7-6 CASSRTSGGAGETQYF
TRBJ2-2 - TRBV7-3 CASKSVSQTGKATGELFF
TRBJ2-7 - TRBV7-2 CASTQDRDPYEQYF
- - TRBV4-2 CASSQSTGGSYEQYF
TRBJ2-7 - TRBV4-2 CASSQDGAMGGQGYEQYF
TRBJ2-7 - TRBV28 CASSFQFSYEQYF
TRBJ2-7 - TRBV9 CASSVGGDRDYEQYF
TRBJ1-1 few TRBV5-5 CASSFVGGYEAFF
TRBJ2-2 - TRBV2 CASSEGEILGYTGELFF
TRBJ1-1 - TRBV6-5 CASSYVRDTEAFF
TRBJ2-3 - TRBV13 CASSVTGEGTTDTQYF
TRBJ2-7 - TRBV29-1 CSVSAGRLAGTSYEQYF
TRBJ1-1 - TRBV7-9 CASRPLEGTSAFF
TRBJ1-6 - TRBV4-3 CASSQGTGGTFGRSPLHF
TRBJ2-2 - TRBV6-1 CASSELGTGELFF
TRBJ1-3 - TRBV5-3 CARSLPRREGSGNTIYF
TRBJ1-1 once TRBV6-5 CASSYQEGRVNTEAFF
TRBJ1-5 - TRBV9 CASSLTGGEGQPQHF